This T cell receptor (beta chain) emerged from a study of OX40 agonist ivuxolimab in advanced cancers. At the level of the study: Each dose-escalation patient presented with hepatocellular carcinoma, melanoma, renal cell or head and neck cancer. Study findings and constraints: Circulating CD4+ and CD8+ T cells showed clonal expansion by week 6 at 0.1 to 3.0 mg/kg. CD8+ T cells were the subset that, on average, had more expanded clones than CD4+.

V was pared by 3 bases and J by 5 bases, with 11 bases between. The germline gives CDR1 MNHEY, CDR2 SMNVEV (reference sequence). This CDR3 has 14 amino acids. Note on this clone: Its cognate antigen is unknown.

Only in-frame clones appear in the TCRdb table, and some are missing; sequencing was by immunoSEQ multiplex PCR. The table lists tens of thousands of clones, around 87% of them singletons. Here the sequenced sample was CD4+ or CD8+ T cells sorted from blood, taken in a trial of the OX40 agonist ivuxolimab. The V and J genes are TRBV27 and TRBJ2-1; D gene uncertain. The source of this sequence is an adult with an advanced solid tumor such as melanoma, head and neck, liver or kidney cancer. For the CDR3, the DNA is TGTGCCAGCAGTTTTTTCGGCGGACACAATGAGCAGTTCTTC. Its protein is CASSFFGGHNEQFF.